This T cell receptor beta chain was retrieved from a study of blood T cell repertoires in COVID-19. On the study more broadly: The origin of the acute and convalescent COVID-19 samples was the United States, Italy and Spain.

The Seattle patients, enrolled during active infection, were followed longitudinally. This CDR3 spans 16 amino acids. V shed 4 bases, J shed 2 bases, and the junction held 11 bases outside the gene matches. The germline V gene encodes CDR1 SGDLS and CDR2 YYNGEE. In the original processing: Reference gene primer amplification yielded estimated nucleated cell counts. The repertoire was sequenced with immunoSEQ multiplex PCR; TCRdb's copy has only in-frame clones and lacks some. V and J calls and clone size follow that table, whereas D and trimming were derived from the DNA. In the table there are hundreds of thousands of clones, roughly 88% of which are singletons.

This sequence joins TRBV9 and TRBJ2-7; 8 nucleotides align to TRBD2. The receptor's source is a woman aged 65 to 85 with COVID-19, enrolled during active disease. The specimen sequenced was peripheral blood. In DNA, the CDR3 is TGTGCCAGCAGCACCGAACCACTAGCGGCTGCCTACGAGCAGTACTTC. Translating gives CASSTEPLAAAYEQYF.